Below are 17 T cell receptor beta chains sequenced from a single sample in a study of blood T cell repertoires in COVID-19. Here immunoSEQ multiplex PCR was the method, and the copy in TCRdb shows in-frame clones only, minus some. The repertoire holds 250,000 to 300,000 clones, with about 86% as singletons. Sequencing was done on a sample of peripheral blood. These receptors were obtained from a woman between 65 and 79 years old with COVID-19, enrolled during active disease.

This clone was seen once. This sample includes further DNA sequences coding for the same CDR3. This chain links TRBV11-2 with TRBJ2-3, with TRBD2 identical over 14 bases. The CDR3 is 17 residues long. Germline V gene sequence: CDR1 SGHAT, CDR2 FQNNGV. V gave up 5 bases and J gave up 2 bases; unmatched junction bases: 6. The CDR3 bases are TGTGCCAGCAGCCTCCGGACTAGCGGGGGGACCACAGATACGCAGTATTTT. This codes for CASSLRTSGGTTDTQYF.

The rearrangement uses TRBV2 and TRBJ1-5; D unresolved. The CDR3 is made up of 12 amino acids. Germline V lookup: CDR1 SNHLY, CDR2 FYNNEI. Trimming cost V 4 bases and J 6 bases, with 7 bases left between them. The DNA for the CDR3 is TGTGCCAGCAGTGTATTCGGTCAGCCCCAGCATTTT. Amino acids: CASSVFGQPQHF.

The rearrangement uses TRBV9 and TRBJ1-2; TRBD1 might be the D (6 bases). The CDR3 extends over 18 amino acids. Per the germline V gene, CDR1 is SGDLS and CDR2 is YYNGEE. Trimming took off 3 bases at V and 5 bases at J, with 26 bases between the two ends. The CDR3 loop is CASSALSWVGLRGYGYTF. Here the CDR3 DNA reads TGTGCCAGCAGCGCCCTCAGTTGGGTGGGACTAAGGGGGTATGGCTACACCTTC. The whole variable domain, remainder taken from reference TRBV9 and TRBJ1-2, is DSGVTQTPKHLITATGQRVTLRCSPRSGDLSVYWYQQSLDQGLQFLIQYYNGEERAKGNILERFSAQQFPDLHSELNLSSLELGDSALYFCASSALSWVGLRGYGYTFGSGTRLTVV.

V is TRBV28 and J is TRBJ1-1, with no clear D. Germline V gives CDR1 MDHEN, CDR2 SYDVKM. This CDR3 is 14 amino acids long. V was cut by 5 bases and J by 0 bases, with 10 bases left in between. In DNA form, the CDR3 reads TGTGCCAGCAGTCCTGGACTCTTGAACACTGAAGCTTTCTTT. Its translation: CASSPGLLNTEAFF.

The chain uses TRBV6-5 and TRBJ1-2; TRBD1 matches 7 bases. The germline CDR1 and CDR2 sequences are MNHEY and SVGAGI. CDR3 length equals 12 residues. With 8 bases clipped from V and 4 bases from J, the junction kept 4 bases outside the gene matches. The CDR3 region is CASWGQFYGYTF. The CDR3 coding sequence is TGTGCCAGCTGGGGACAGTTCTATGGCTACACCTTC.

The rearrangement joins TRBV20-1 to TRBJ1-2, with D perhaps matching TRBD1 (6 bases). In germline, CDR1 is DFQATT, CDR2 SNEGSKA (reference sequence). The V and J ends lost 6 bases and 10 bases respectively, with 15 bases between them. The CDR3 runs 11 residues. CDR3 loop: CSAYRTEVYTF. The CDR3 nucleotides are TGCAGTGCGTATCGGACAGAGGTCTACACCTTC.

CDR3: CASSLRENTEAFF. As DNA, the CDR3 is TGTGCCAGCAGTTTGAGGGAGAACACTGAAGCTTTCTTT. The chain has TRBV12-3 or TRBV12-4 and TRBJ1-1, with no clear D. The CDR3 loop spans 13 amino acids. V was shortened by 3 bases and J by 1 base, with 6 bases between the two germline ends.

In its sample, this clone was seen a few times. The rearrangement joins TRBV28 to TRBJ1-3, with 7 bases lining up with TRBD1. The CDR3 is 16 residues long. J gave up 5 bases and V 6 bases, and 13 bases lay outside the gene matches. The V gene's germline CDR1 is MDHEN and CDR2 SYDVKM. DNA of the CDR3: TGTGCCAGCAGCTCGGACACAGGGGAGAAGAGAAACACCATATATTTT. Amino acid sequence: CASSSDTGEKRNTIYF.

The chain combines TRBV2 with TRBJ1-2; D gene ambiguous. The CDR3 runs to 14 residues. With 4 bases removed from V and 4 bases from J, the gap between germline ends came to 13 bases. CDR1 SNHLY and CDR2 FYNNEI come from the germline V gene. The CDR3 loop is CASSVDGEVYGYTF. As DNA, the CDR3 is TGTGCCAGCAGTGTGGATGGGGAGGTCTATGGCTACACCTTC.

This chain uses TRBV11-2 with TRBJ2-5; 8 positions match TRBD2. The CDR3 has 15 residues. Germline values: CDR1 SGHAT, CDR2 FQNNGV. The J segment lost 5 bases and the V segment lost 4 bases, leaving 9 bases of the junction unmatched. CDR3 sequence reads: CASSWRGVSSETQYF. The CDR3 DNA sequence: TGTGCCAGCAGCTGGCGGGGGGTCTCCTCTGAGACCCAGTACTTC.

This chain connects TRBV27 to TRBJ1-2, with TRBD1 identical over 10 bases. V shed 8 bases, J shed 5 bases, and the junction held 5 bases outside the gene matches. The CDR3 runs 13 residues. Germline V CDR1 and CDR2: MNHEY, SMNVEV (reference sequence). CDR3 DNA sequence: TGTGCCAGCGACGACAGGGGGCTTTATGGCTACACCTTC. Translation: CASDDRGLYGYTF.

The chain carries TRBV2 and TRBJ1-3; perhaps TRBD1 as D (5 bases). Germline CDR1 SNHLY, CDR2 FYNNEI. V was clipped by 2 bases and J by 4 bases, with 12 bases between them. This CDR3 is 15 amino acids long. CDR3: CASSEWQGTGNTIYF. The CDR3 DNA reads TGTGCCAGCAGTGAATGGCAGGGAACAGGAAACACCATATATTTT.

The chain combines TRBV2 with TRBJ1-1; 10 bases map to TRBD1. The CDR3 extends over 15 amino acids. Germline assignment: CDR1 SNHLY and CDR2 FYNNEI. With 2 bases clipped from V and 5 bases from J, the junction kept 5 bases outside the gene matches. The CDR3 DNA sequence: TGTGCCAGCAGTGAATCGGGACAGGGGCGGACTGAAGCTTTCTTT. Translating it yields CASSESGQGRTEAFF.

The CDR3 loop is CASSLGPGGNEQYF. CDR3 in DNA: TGTGCCAGCAGCTTAGGTCCGGGGGGGAACGAGCAGTACTTC. The chain is built from TRBV7-9 and TRBJ2-7, with 8 bases that match TRBD2. Trimming took 1 base from V and 5 from J; bases not matched to a gene: 4. Germline V gene lookup returns CDR1 SEHNR and CDR2 FQNEAQ (reference sequence). The CDR3 length is 14 residues.

This chain uses TRBV4-1 with TRBJ1-2, with TRBD1 identical over 8 bases. J gave up 4 bases and V 4 bases, and 2 bases lay outside the gene matches. CDR1 and CDR2 (germline): MGHRA, YSYEKL. The CDR3 loop spans 13 amino acids. This CDR3 reads CASSPTGGYGYTF. The DNA for the CDR3 is TGCGCCAGCAGCCCCACAGGGGGCTATGGCTACACCTTC.

This chain uses TRBV27 with TRBJ2-1, with D possibly matching TRBD2 (7 bases). Trimming cost V 5 bases and J 0 bases, with 17 bases left between them. The CDR3 runs to 17 residues. The germline V gene has CDR1 MNHEY and CDR2 SMNVEV (reference sequence). CDR3 in amino acids: CASSPRGGSGSYNEQFF. The DNA for the CDR3 is TGTGCCAGCAGTCCTAGGGGGGGCTCGGGCTCCTACAATGAGCAGTTCTTC.

In its sample, this clone was seen once. The rearrangement uses TRBV18 and TRBJ1-5; possibly TRBD1 for D (5 bases). V lost 3 bases and J lost 9, with 9 bases in between. The length of the CDR3 is 12 residues. Germline V CDR1 and CDR2: KGHSH, LQKENI. Here the CDR3 DNA reads TGTGCCAGCTCACCCAGGGAGGGGCCCCAGCATTTT. It is translated as CASSPREGPQHF. The variable domain in full, completed from reference TRBV18 and TRBJ1-5, reads NAGVMQNPRHLVRRRGQEARLRCSPMKGHSHVYWYRQLPEEGLKFMVYLQKENIIDESGMPKERFSAEFPKEGPSILRIQQVVRGDSAAYFCASSPREGPQHFGDGTRLSIL.